This entry features one T cell receptor beta chain sequence. Antigen: not known. As processed by the authors: ImmunoSEQ yielded junction-only sequences lacking quality scores, so filtering differed. The data were produced by immunoSEQ multiplex PCR, yet TCRdb's version contains in-frame clones alone and is incomplete. The V and J calls and clone size come from that table; D and trimming were worked out from the DNA. In the table there are roughly 2,300,000 clones, approximately 90% of which are singletons. The data originate from a study of shared clonotypes between healthy human individuals. Regarding the study as a whole: There were few donors, and this limited the genetic and exposure-history diversity represented. Sharing across several donors was seen in 4% to 6.5% of naive CD4 clonotypes.

CDR1 and CDR2 from the germline V gene are SGHNT and YYREEE (reference sequence). CDR3 length equals 13 residues. Trimming took off 5 bases at V and 3 bases at J, with 12 bases between the two ends. The CD4+ fraction was divided into a CD45RA+ naive subset and a CD45RA-negative memory subset. This TCR came from a man between 18 and 29 years old in good health. Some clones in this sample may be carry-over from other donors' samples. Sequencing input: naive CD4+ T cells from PBMCs. Documented subset: CD45RA+ positively selected. The J gene is TRBJ2-7, the V gene TRBV5-4; D unclear. The CDR3, as DNA: TGTGCCAGCAGTTTCGCCTCCCGCTACGAGCAGTACTTC. As protein: CASSFASRYEQYF.